A selection of T cell receptor beta chains follows, all from one sample in a study of blood T cell repertoires in COVID-19. Assay: immunoSEQ multiplex PCR; the TCRdb copy retains only in-frame clones and omits some. Of 120,000 to 150,000 clones detected, more than 75% appear once; the ten largest clones hold around 4.8%. The specimen was peripheral blood. The receptors originated from a human donor in a cohort sampled during active COVID-19. CDR3s leave out the opening cysteine and the closing phenylalanine or tryptophan.

V gene,J gene,CDR3 protein
TRBV2,TRBJ2-2,ASMLLAGGAGELF
TRBV11-1,TRBJ2-2,ASSSDFTGELF
TRBV7-3,TRBJ2-3,ASSLWGQTTDTQY
TRBV3-1/TRBV3-2,TRBJ2-7,ASSLSGVSYEQY
TRBV2,TRBJ2-3,ASSREDTQY
TRBV12-3/TRBV12-4,TRBJ1-2,ASSLFRGGYT
TRBV7-6,TRBJ1-5,ASSSGRDQPQH
TRBV27,TRBJ1-1,ASTKGQMNTEAF
TRBV2,TRBJ1-3,ASSVYRQGTGNTIY
TRBV27,TRBJ2-2,ASSLSYRGRRELF
TRBV30,TRBJ2-2,AWRGTPNTGELF
TRBV5-6,TRBJ2-1,ASSSDRLAGGYNEQF
TRBV14,TRBJ2-3,ASSQVLPLSGRGNTQY
TRBV3-1/TRBV3-2,TRBJ2-1,ASSHRDGRGQF
TRBV10-3,TRBJ2-2,AISGTGYTGELF
TRBV5-1,TRBJ1-2,ASSLDSPWNGYT
TRBV11-2,TRBJ2-1,ASSPRTGASSYNEQF
TRBV2,TRBJ1-4,ASSDFPGQITTNEKLF
TRBV5-1,TRBJ1-3,ASSLYVDRSSTTIY
TRBV4-1,TRBJ2-7,ASSQGRGGYEQY
TRBV24-1,TRBJ1-2,ATSDPGQGRYGYT
TRBV5-1,TRBJ2-6,ASSLDGRSGANVLT
TRBV20-1,TRBJ2-4,SARATIQY
TRBV6-5,TRBJ2-7,ASSYSPAAYEQY
TRBV5-1,TRBJ2-1,ASSWTSGSHEQF
TRBV4-2,TRBJ2-1,ASSQVRSGSDSYNEQF
TRBV2,TRBJ2-1,ASSTSGGAYNEQF
TRBV14,TRBJ2-4,ASSQSGLVGKNIQY
TRBV7-8,TRBJ2-1,ASSPLGGPGNEQF
TRBV18,TRBJ1-1,ASSFGRQGDSTEAF
TRBV6-5,TRBJ1-2,ASSYSQGRANYGYT
TRBV5-1,TRBJ1-6,ASSEEFGRGRSPLH
TRBV5-1,TRBJ2-1,ASSPLAGDPYNEQF
TRBV5-3,TRBJ2-7,ARSFPDRIPYEQY
TRBV5-1,TRBJ2-5,ASSTGGQPGQETQY
TRBV2,TRBJ2-6,ASSIGAGANVLT
TRBV9,TRBJ1-2,ASSRGGPSYGYT
TRBV2,TRBJ2-3,ASSDGLAGVDTQY
TRBV3-1/TRBV3-2,TRBJ2-1,ASSQSRDRDTLYNEQF
TRBV6-4,TRBJ2-3,ASSDQSGGSDTQY
TRBV14,TRBJ1-5,ASSQPDRVSNQPQH
TRBV29-1,TRBJ2-5,SVAGTGNKETQY
TRBV7-9,TRBJ1-5,ASSFQGGPQH
TRBV6-4,TRBJ1-4,ASSGRDRGREANEKLF
TRBV5-6,TRBJ1-2,ASSFGGSLTNYGYT
TRBV28,TRBJ1-2,ASSLARGNYGYT
TRBV6-5,TRBJ1-1,ATDGGENTEAF
TRBV11-3,TRBJ2-3,ASSLEYSSTDTQY
TRBV5-4,TRBJ2-3,ASSFEREWSPDTQY
TRBV7-2,TRBJ1-1,ASSLGNKAGEAF
TRBV3-1/TRBV3-2,TRBJ1-5,ASSRKGTENQPQH
TRBV19,TRBJ2-2,ATRPRDSGENTGELF
TRBV4-2,TRBJ1-1,ASSQDIEGREAF